This T cell receptor beta chain is from a study of T cell changes during pregnancy in multiple sclerosis. Germline V gene lookup returns CDR1 KGHSH and CDR2 LQKENI. The V and J ends lost 1 base and 5 bases respectively, with 15 bases between them. The CDR3 contains 15 residues. Some clones are missing from TCRdb's copy, which holds only in-frame ones; the method was immunoSEQ multiplex PCR. The sample includes around 50,000 clones, about nine tenths seen only once; the top ten take roughly 0.66%. The chain couples TRBV18 to TRBJ2-7; TRBD2 might be the D (5 bases). The sample in question was CD4+ T cells from peripheral blood mononuclear cells, obtained after pregnancy. The TCR sequence derives from a female donor in good health, enrolled as a control in a pregnancy study. The CDR3 is CASSPLALERNEQYF. The CDR3 nucleotides read TGTGCCAGCTCACCACTAGCGCTTGAGAGGAACGAGCAGTACTTC.